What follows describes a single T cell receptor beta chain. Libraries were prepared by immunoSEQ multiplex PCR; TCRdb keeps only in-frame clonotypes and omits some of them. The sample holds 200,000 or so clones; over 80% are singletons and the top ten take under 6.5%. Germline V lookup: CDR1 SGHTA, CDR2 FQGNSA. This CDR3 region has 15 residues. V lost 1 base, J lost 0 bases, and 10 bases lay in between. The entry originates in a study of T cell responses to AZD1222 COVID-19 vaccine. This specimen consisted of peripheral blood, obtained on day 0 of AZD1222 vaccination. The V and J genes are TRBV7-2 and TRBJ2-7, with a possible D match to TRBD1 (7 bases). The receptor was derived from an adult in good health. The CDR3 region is CASSLVEGASYEQYF. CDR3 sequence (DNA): TGTGCCAGCAGCTTAGTGGAGGGGGCCTCCTACGAGCAGTACTTC.